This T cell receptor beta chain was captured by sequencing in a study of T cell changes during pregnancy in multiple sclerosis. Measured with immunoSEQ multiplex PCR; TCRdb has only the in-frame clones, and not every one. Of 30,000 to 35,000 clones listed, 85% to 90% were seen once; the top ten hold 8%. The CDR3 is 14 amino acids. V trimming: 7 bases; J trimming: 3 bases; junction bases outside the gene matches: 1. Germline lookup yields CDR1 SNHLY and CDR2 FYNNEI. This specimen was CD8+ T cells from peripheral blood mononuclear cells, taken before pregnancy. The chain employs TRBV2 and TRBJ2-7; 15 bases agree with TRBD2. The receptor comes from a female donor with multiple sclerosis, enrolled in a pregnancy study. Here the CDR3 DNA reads TGTGCCAGCACGGGACTAGCGGGGGGCTACGAGCAGTACTTC. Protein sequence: CASTGLAGGYEQYF.